This T cell receptor (beta chain) was sequenced in a study of vaccination and CD4 T cells after COVID-19. Across the whole study: For control cultures, the treatment was a CEFX pool, an HIV-1 Nef pool, or no peptide.

The treatment was: roughly 10-day PBMC culture with coronavirus spike peptide pools or control peptides (ViraFEST assay). Peptide pools at 9.5 to 10 ug/ml stimulated about 1.8 million PBMCs per well with approximately 9.1 IU/ml IL-2. A remark on this clonotype: Its cognate antigen is unknown.

The CDR3 covers 14 residues. V was cut by 0 bases and J by 2 bases, with 10 bases left in between. Looked up from germline, CDR1 is GTSNPN and CDR2 is SVGIG (reference sequence). The assay that was used to sequence DNA from cultured CD4+ T cells was the Oncomine TCR Beta short-read assay. TCRdb used MiXCR to reprocess the PCR reads, holding one entry per CDR3 protein. Seen here are 8,500 to 13,000 distinct CDR3 sequences, around 60% observed once, and the top ten hold 34%. The chain recombines TRBV30 with TRBJ1-2, with D uncertain. The sequence derives from a human donor who had recovered from COVID-19. The source material was CD4+ T cells from blood, cultured in vitro. CDR3 bases: TGTGCCTGGAGTGTAAAGGGATGGAACTATGGCTACACCTTC. Translation gives CAWSVKGWNYGYTF.